These T cell receptor beta chains were read from a single sample in a study of technical replicates of blood from a handful of donors. TCRdb's copy holds only in-frame clones and misses some; the assay was immunoSEQ multiplex PCR. The sample carries 8,700 or so clones, 90% to 95% recorded once. The specimen was PBMCs. These receptors were taken from a human donor in good health. The CDR3 runs from the conserved cysteine through the conserved F or W. The D gene is left open where the match is weak. Not all rows give a size; the values are once, few, many and, for expanded clones, a class.

v_gene	j_gene	d_gene	abundance	CDR3aa	CDR3nt
TRBV5-4	TRBJ1-3	.	.	CASSSQTDTYF	TGTGCCAGCAGCTCACAGACGGACACATATTTT
TRBV6-1	TRBJ2-7	.	.	CASSEGPGRAYEQYF	TGTGCCAGCAGTGAAGGCCCGGGGAGAGCCTACGAGCAGTACTTC
TRBV18	TRBJ2-7	.	once	CASSPGTRGRYEQYF	TGTGCCAGCTCACCAGGTACCCGGGGTCGATACGAGCAGTACTTC
TRBV7-2	TRBJ2-7	TRBD1	.	CASSTRGQGLREQYF	TGTGCCAGCAGCACCCGAGGACAGGGGCTCCGGGAGCAGTACTTC
TRBV5-6	TRBJ2-1	.	.	CASSLGLALYNEQFF	TGTGCCAGCAGCTTGGGTCTAGCGCTCTACAATGAGCAGTTCTTC
TRBV12-5	TRBJ2-5	TRBD2	.	CASGASGQETQYF	TGTGCTAGTGGTGCTAGCGGACAAGAGACCCAGTACTTC
TRBV15	TRBJ2-1	TRBD1	.	CATSKGQGENNEQFF	TGTGCCACCAGCAAGGGACAGGGCGAAAACAATGAGCAGTTCTTC
TRBV5-6	TRBJ2-3	TRBD1	.	CASSFVTGGYDTQYF	TGTGCCAGCAGCTTTGTGACAGGGGGCTATGATACGCAGTATTTT
TRBV10-3	TRBJ1-5	.	.	CAISDVVDQPQHF	TGTGCCATCAGTGATGTAGTGGATCAGCCCCAGCATTTT
TRBV7-8	TRBJ2-2	TRBD2	.	CASSDAGLTIWELFF	TGTGCCAGCAGCGATGCGGGACTAACAATTTGGGAGCTGTTTTTT
TRBV19	TRBJ2-1	.	.	CASSALWGEYNEQFF	TGTGCCAGTAGCGCCCTTTGGGGAGAATACAATGAGCAGTTCTTC
TRBV19	TRBJ1-5	.	.	CASSARTDVYRARSNQPQHF	TGTGCCAGTAGTGCACGAACCGATGTATACAGGGCGCGAAGCAATCAGCCCCAGCATTTT
TRBV2	TRBJ2-1	TRBD1	.	CASRTGQGTNNEQFF	TGTGCCAGCAGAACGGGACAGGGGACCAACAATGAGCAGTTCTTC
TRBV2	TRBJ2-3	TRBD2	.	CASSVGLAASTDTQYF	TGTGCCAGCAGTGTTGGCCTAGCGGCTAGCACAGATACGCAGTATTTT
TRBV15	TRBJ1-1	TRBD1	.	CATSRQGLGEAFF	TGTGCCACCAGTAGACAGGGACTCGGGGAAGCTTTCTTT
TRBV7-9	TRBJ2-7	.	.	CASSLVGGTYEQYF	TGTGCCAGCAGCTTAGTTGGCGGTACCTACGAGCAGTACTTC
TRBV7-9	TRBJ2-1	.	once	CASSLIGSSYNEQFF	TGTGCCAGCAGCTTAATCGGGAGCTCCTACAATGAGCAGTTCTTC